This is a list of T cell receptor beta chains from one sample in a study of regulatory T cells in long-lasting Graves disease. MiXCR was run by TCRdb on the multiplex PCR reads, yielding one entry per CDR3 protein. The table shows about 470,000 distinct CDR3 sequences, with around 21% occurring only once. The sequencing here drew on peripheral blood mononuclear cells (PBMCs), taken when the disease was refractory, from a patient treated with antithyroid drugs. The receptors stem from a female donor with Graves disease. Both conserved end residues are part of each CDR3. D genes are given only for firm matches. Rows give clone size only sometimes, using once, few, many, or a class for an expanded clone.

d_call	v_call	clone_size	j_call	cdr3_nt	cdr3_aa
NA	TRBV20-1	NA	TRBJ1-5	TGCAGTGTGGGCAGGATGAATCAGCCCCAGCATTTT	CSVGRMNQPQHF
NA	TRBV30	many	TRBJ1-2	TGTGCCTGGAGTGTAAGTGGTGGCTACACCTTC	CAWSVSGGYTF
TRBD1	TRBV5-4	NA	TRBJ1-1	TGTGCCAGCAGCACCCTGGGGGACAGGGGGCTAGGTGTTTTCTTT	CASSTLGDRGLGVFF
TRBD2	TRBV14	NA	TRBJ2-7	TGTGCCAGCAGCCAAGGGGCTAGCGGTGGCTCCTACGAGCAGTACTTC	CASSQGASGGSYEQYF
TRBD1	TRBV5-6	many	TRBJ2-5	TGTGCCAGCAGCCCCGACAGGGCGTACCAAGAGACCCAGTACTTC	CASSPDRAYQETQYF
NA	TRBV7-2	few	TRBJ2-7	TGTGCCAGCAGCTTAGGAGCGGAAGGGCTAAGGGAGCAGTACTTC	CASSLGAEGLREQYF
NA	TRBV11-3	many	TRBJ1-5	TGTGCCAGCAGCCACGGAGTGAGCAATCAGCCCCAGCATTTT	CASSHGVSNQPQHF
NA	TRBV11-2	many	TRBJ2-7	TGTGCCAGCAGCTTAGGCCCAGGGGAATGGGAGCAGTACTTC	CASSLGPGEWEQYF
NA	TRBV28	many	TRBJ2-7	TGTGCCAGCAGTCGCCGGGTCCCCTACGAGCAGTACTTC	CASSRRVPYEQYF
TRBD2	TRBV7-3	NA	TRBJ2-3	TGTGCCAGCAGCTTAGGGAGGCGGGAGTTAAATACGCAGTATTTT	CASSLGRRELNTQYF
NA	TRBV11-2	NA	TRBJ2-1	TGTGCCAGCAGCTTAGTGACACGCCCCTACAATGAGCAGTTCTTC	CASSLVTRPYNEQFF
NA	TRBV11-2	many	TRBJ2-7	TGTGCCAGCAGCTCCCCTTACGGTGCCTACGAGCAGTACTTC	CASSSPYGAYEQYF
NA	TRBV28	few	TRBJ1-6	TGTGCCAGCAGTTTCAGGCAGGGCCTCCACTTT	CASSFRQGLHF
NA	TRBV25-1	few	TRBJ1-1	TGTGCCAGCAGTGAATATGGTGGGAACACTGAAGCTTTCTTT	CASSEYGGNTEAFF
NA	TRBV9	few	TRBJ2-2	TGTGCCAGCAGCGTTCCTTCAAAACTAGCGAACACCGGGGAGCTGTTTTTT	CASSVPSKLANTGELFF
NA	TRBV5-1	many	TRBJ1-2	TGCGCCAGCAGCCAAAGGACGTACGACTGGGGCAAAAACTATGGCTACACCTTC	CASSQRTYDWGKNYGYTF
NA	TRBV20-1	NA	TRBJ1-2	TGCAGTGCTAGATTTTATGGCGGGGGAGACTATGGCTACACCTTC	CSARFYGGGDYGYTF
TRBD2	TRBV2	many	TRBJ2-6	TGTGCCAGCAGTGAAGTGGGAGGGGTTGGGGCCAACGTCCTGACTTTC	CASSEVGGVGANVLTF
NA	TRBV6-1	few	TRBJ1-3	TGTGCCAGCAGTCAAGACCGAAACTCTGGAAACACCATATATTTT	CASSQDRNSGNTIYF
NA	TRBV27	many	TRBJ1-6	TGTGCCAGCAGACTGACAGGATCGGGGTCACCCCTCCACTTT	CASRLTGSGSPLHF
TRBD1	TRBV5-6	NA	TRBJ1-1	TGTGCCAGCAGCTTCACAGGGGTAGAGACTGAAGCTTTCTTT	CASSFTGVETEAFF
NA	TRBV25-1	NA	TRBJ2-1	TGTGCCAGCAGTGAAACACTTAGGCAGCTTAACAATGAGCAGTTCTTC	CASSETLRQLNNEQFF
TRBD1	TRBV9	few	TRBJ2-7	TGTGCCAGCAGCGTGTCCGGGACAGGGTTCGAGCAGTACTTC	CASSVSGTGFEQYF
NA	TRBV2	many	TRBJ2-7	TGTGCCAGCAGGGGAGGGCAGGGGGCAACCTACGAGCAGTACTTC	CASRGGQGATYEQYF
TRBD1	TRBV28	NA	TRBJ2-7	TGTGCCAGCATTGGGACAGGGACCTACGAGCAGTACTTC	CASIGTGTYEQYF
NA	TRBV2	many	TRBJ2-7	TGTGCCAGCAGTGATGCGAGTACCTACGAGCAGTACTTC	CASSDASTYEQYF
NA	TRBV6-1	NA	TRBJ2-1	TGTGCCAGCATACCCGCTGGGGTAGACAATGAGCAGTTCTTC	CASIPAGVDNEQFF
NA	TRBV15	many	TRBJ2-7	TGTGCCACCAGCAGAGAGACGACCTCTACCTACGAGCAGTACTTC	CATSRETTSTYEQYF
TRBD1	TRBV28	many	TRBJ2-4	TGTGCCAGCAGCCTAGGACAGGGGCTAGACATTCAGTACTTC	CASSLGQGLDIQYF
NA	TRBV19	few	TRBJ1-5	TGTGCCAGTAGTATCCACGGGGGCAGGGATCAGCCCCAGCATTTT	CASSIHGGRDQPQHF
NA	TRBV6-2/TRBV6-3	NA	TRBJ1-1	TGTGCCAGCAGTTACTCGGGGGGGAGGACGACTGAAGCTTTCTTT	CASSYSGGRTTEAFF
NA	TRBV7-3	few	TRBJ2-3	TGTGCCAGCAGCTTCCTCCAGACAGGTTTGGGGTCCTCAGGGACGCAGTATTTT	CASSFLQTGLGSSGTQYF